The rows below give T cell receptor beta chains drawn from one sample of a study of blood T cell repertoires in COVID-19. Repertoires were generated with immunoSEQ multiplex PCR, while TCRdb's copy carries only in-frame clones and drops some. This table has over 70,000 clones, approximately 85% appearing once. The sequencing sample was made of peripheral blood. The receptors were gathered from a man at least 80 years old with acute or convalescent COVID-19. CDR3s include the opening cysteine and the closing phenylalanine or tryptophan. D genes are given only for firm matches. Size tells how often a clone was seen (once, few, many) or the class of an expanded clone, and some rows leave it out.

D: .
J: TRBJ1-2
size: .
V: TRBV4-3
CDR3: CASSHARRLGYTF
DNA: TGCGCCAGCAGCCACGCGAGGAGGCTTGGCTACACCTTC

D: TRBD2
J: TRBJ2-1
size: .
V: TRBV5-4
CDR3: CASSLGPTSGNNEQFF
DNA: TGTGCCAGCAGCTTGGGCCCGACTAGCGGTAACAATGAGCAGTTCTTC

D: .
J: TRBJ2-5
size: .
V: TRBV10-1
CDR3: CASSEGGAETQYF
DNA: TGCGCCAGCAGTGAGGGGGGCGCGGAGACCCAGTACTTC

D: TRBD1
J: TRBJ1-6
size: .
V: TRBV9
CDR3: CASSGRDRDNSPLHF
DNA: TGTGCCAGCAGCGGCCGGGACAGGGACAATTCACCCCTCCACTTT

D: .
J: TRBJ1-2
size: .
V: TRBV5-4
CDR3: CASSWGTQNYGYTF
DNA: TGTGCCAGCAGCTGGGGGACACAAAACTATGGCTACACCTTC

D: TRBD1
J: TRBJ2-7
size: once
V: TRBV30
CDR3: CAWNRGQGPYEQYF
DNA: TGTGCCTGGAACCGGGGACAGGGTCCCTACGAGCAGTACTTC

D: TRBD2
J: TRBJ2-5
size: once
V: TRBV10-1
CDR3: CASSETSGSPKYF
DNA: TGCGCCAGCAGTGAGACTAGCGGGAGCCCTAAGTACTTC

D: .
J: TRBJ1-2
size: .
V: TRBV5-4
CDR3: CASSLEGVRGYTF
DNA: TGTGCCAGCAGCTTGGAGGGGGTTCGTGGCTACACCTTC

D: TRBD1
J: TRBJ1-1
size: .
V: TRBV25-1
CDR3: CASSESTGITEAFF
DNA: TGTGCCAGCAGTGAATCGACAGGGATAACGGAAGCTTTCTTT

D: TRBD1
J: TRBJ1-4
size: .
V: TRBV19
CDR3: CASSSEGAREKLFF
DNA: TGTGCCAGTAGTTCCGAGGGGGCCCGGGAAAAACTGTTTTTT

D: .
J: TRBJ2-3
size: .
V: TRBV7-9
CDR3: CASSFSGKKDTQYF
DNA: TGTGCCAGCAGCTTCTCCGGGAAGAAAGATACGCAGTATTTT

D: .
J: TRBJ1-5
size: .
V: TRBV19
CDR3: CASSIAADTGVAQHF
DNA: TGTGCCAGTAGTATAGCGGCTGACACCGGGGTAGCCCAGCATTTT